A single sample gave rise to the 17 T cell receptor beta chains below, sequenced in a study of metastatic and nonmetastatic thyroid tumors (dated by TCRdb to 2018 to 2020). The method was PCR. Instrument used: Illumina HiSeq 4000. The public reads were reanalyzed by TCRdb: fastp trimming at Q25, MiXCR alignment, in-frame beta chains only. The sample has 4,000 or so clones on record, under 35% of them singletons. 15% to 20% of the sample belongs to the ten largest clones. None of the patients had been given any treatment before thyroid surgery. The sequenced sample consisted of adjacent normal tissue. The source is a male donor with papillary thyroid cancer or a benign thyroid nodule (not recorded which). Some clones in this sample may be carry-over from other donors' samples.

The chain uses TRBV7-8 and TRBJ1-1; D might be TRBD1 (5 bases). The V and J ends lost 5 bases and 7 bases respectively, with 14 bases between them. CDR1 is SGHVS, CDR2 FQNEAQ, per germline. The CDR3 has 13 residues. CDR3 in amino acids: CASSKDIGVEAFF. CDR3 DNA: TGTGCCAGCAGCAAGGACATCGGGGTTGAAGCTTTCTTT.

This clone has more than one count but fewer than ten. The V gene is TRBV27, the J gene TRBJ1-2; D possibly corresponds to TRBD1 (5 bases). The CDR3 has 12 residues. The germline V gene encodes CDR1 MNHEY and CDR2 SMNVEV (reference sequence). V lost 5 bases to trimming and J lost 5 bases, with 9 bases between them. CDR3 protein: CASSDGAYGYTF. The CDR3 coding sequence is TGTGCCAGCAGTGATGGGGCATATGGCTACACCTTC.

This clone was detected only a few times. In DNA form, the CDR3 reads TGTGCCAGCAGTTTCATTGGGTACCAAGAGACCCAGTACTTC. Translating gives CASSFIGYQETQYF. The V and J genes are TRBV12-3 or TRBV12-4 and TRBJ2-5; D not resolved. The CDR3 spans 14 residues. Trimming cost V 3 bases and J 0 bases, with 8 bases left between them.

The rearrangement uses TRBV7-2 and TRBJ2-3; TRBD2 matches 11 bases. This CDR3 has 19 residues. Germline V gene lookup returns CDR1 SGHTA and CDR2 FQGNSA. Germline trimming cut 4 bases from V and 3 bases from J; bases unmatched to any gene: 15. This chain's CDR3 is CASSYDGLAGSQGTDTQYF. The CDR3 DNA follows: TGTGCCAGCAGCTACGACGGACTAGCGGGCTCACAAGGTACAGATACGCAGTATTTT.

The chain combines TRBV9 with TRBJ1-5; D not resolved. CDR1 and CDR2 from the germline V gene are SGDLS and YYNGEE. The CDR3 is 15 residues long. With 0 bases removed from V and 0 bases from J, the gap between germline ends came to 7 bases. CDR3 DNA: TGTGCCAGCAGCGTAGACGGATATAGCAATCAGCCCCAGCATTTT. This encodes CASSVDGYSNQPQHF. Together with reference TRBV9 and TRBJ1-5, the CDR3 gives the full variable domain: DSGVTQTPKHLITATGQRVTLRCSPRSGDLSVYWYQQSLDQGLQFLIQYYNGEERAKGNILERFSAQQFPDLHSELNLSSLELGDSALYFCASSVDGYSNQPQHFGDGTRLSIL.

The chain carries TRBV20-1 and TRBJ2-1; a weak D match, TRBD2 (7 bases). From germline, CDR1 is DFQATT and CDR2 SNEGSKA (reference sequence). Trimming took 3 bases from V and 0 from J, leaving 12 bases between them. CDR3 length: 15 residues. CDR3 region: CSARGGGSSYNEQFF. Written as DNA, the CDR3 is TGCAGTGCTAGGGGAGGGGGGAGCTCCTACAATGAGCAGTTCTTC.

This clone has more than one count but fewer than ten. The chain is built from TRBV12-3 or TRBV12-4 and TRBJ2-7, with a weak D call TRBD1 (8 bases). Trimming took off 5 bases at V and 4 bases at J, with 21 bases between the two ends. This CDR3 contains 16 residues. The CDR3 here is CASSRGGGDRTYEQYF. As DNA, the CDR3 is TGTGCCAGCAGTAGAGGGGGAGGGGACAGGACATACGAGCAGTACTTC.

This chain links TRBV6-1 with TRBJ2-1, with TRBD2 matching over 11 bases. The V and J ends lost 4 bases and 10 bases, in that order; junction bases with no gene match: 9. CDR3 length: 15 residues. Germline V gives CDR1 MNHNS, CDR2 SASEGT. CDR3 loop: CASSALAGGPLEQFF. The CDR3 DNA is TGTGCCAGCAGTGCCTTAGCGGGAGGGCCACTGGAGCAGTTCTTC.

This clone is categorized as large. This chain connects TRBV2 to TRBJ1-1; D is possibly TRBD1 (6 bases). Germline V gene sequence: CDR1 SNHLY, CDR2 FYNNEI. CDR3 size: 15 residues. The ends were cut back, 4 bases at V and 0 bases at J, with 12 bases in the middle. For the CDR3, the DNA is TGTGCCAGCAGTGCACAGGGCGGTTTGAACACTGAAGCTTTCTTT. Protein: CASSAQGGLNTEAFF. Based on the CDR3 plus reference TRBV2 and TRBJ1-1, the full variable domain is EPEVTQTPSHQVTQMGQEVILRCVPISNHLYFYWYRQILGQKVEFLVSFYNNEISEKSEIFDDQFSVERPDGSNFTLKIRSTKLEDSAMYFCASSAQGGLNTEAFFGQGTRLTVV.

In DNA form, the CDR3 reads TGTGCCAGCAGTTCACACGTGGGAGGGAGTGGTGATGAGCAGTTCTTC. Its translation is CASSSHVGGSGDEQFF. This rearrangement joins TRBV28 to TRBJ2-1; 7 bases match TRBD2. The CDR3 consists of 16 residues. Losses at the gene ends were 4 bases for V and 8 bases for J; bases not matched to a gene: 14. Germline CDR1 and CDR2: MDHEN and SYDVKM.

The chain carries TRBV5-1 and TRBJ2-2; no clear D. This CDR3 is built from 14 residues. V was shortened by 0 bases and J by 4 bases, with 7 bases between the two germline ends. Germline lookup yields CDR1 SGHRS and CDR2 YFSETQ. In nucleotides, the CDR3 is TGCGCCAGCAGCTTGGCGCAGAGCACCGGGGAGCTGTTTTTT. Encoded protein: CASSLAQSTGELFF.

This clone has more than one count but fewer than ten. The V call is TRBV6-1, the J call TRBJ1-1, with 7 bases identical to TRBD1. Germline loops: CDR1 MNHNS, CDR2 SASEGT. The CDR3 is 14 residues long. The V and J ends lost 1 base and 11 bases, in that order; junction bases with no gene match: 10. CDR3 residues: CASSEERGLLVAFF. Written as DNA, the CDR3 is TGTGCCAGCAGTGAAGAGAGGGGGCTTCTAGTTGCTTTCTTT.

This clone was seen more than once but under ten times. The chain recombines TRBV27 with TRBJ1-6, with 7 bases lining up with TRBD1. V was pared by 5 bases and J by 6 bases, with 7 bases of the junction left unmatched. Germline loops: CDR1 MNHEY, CDR2 SMNVEV (reference sequence). This CDR3 contains 15 residues. The CDR3 reads CASSVQTGINSPLHF. The CDR3 bases are TGTGCCAGCAGTGTCCAGACAGGGATTAATTCACCCCTCCACTTT.

This clone was detected only a few times. V gene TRBV6-1 combines with J gene TRBJ2-7; D uncertain. CDR3 length: 14 amino acids. V was clipped by 5 bases and J by 3 bases, with 14 bases between them. Germline V lookup: CDR1 MNHNS, CDR2 SASEGT. The CDR3 loop reads CASSPLSPLYEQYF. CDR3 bases: TGTGCCAGCAGTCCTCTTAGTCCCCTCTACGAGCAGTACTTC.

This clone is termed medium-sized (0.01 to 0.1%). The rearrangement joins TRBV3-1 to TRBJ1-6, with 7 nucleotides matching TRBD1. J lost 9 bases, V lost 4 bases, and 9 bases had no gene match. The CDR3 contains 15 residues. Germline loops: CDR1 LGHDT, CDR2 YNNKEL (reference sequence). The CDR3 spells CASSPNDRAGSPLHF. The CDR3 DNA sequence: TGTGCCAGCAGCCCTAACGACAGGGCCGGTTCACCCCTCCACTTT.

The V and J genes are TRBV20-1 and TRBJ2-7; tentatively, D is TRBD2 (5 bases). CDR3 length equals 13 residues. CDR1 and CDR2 from the germline V gene are DFQATT and SNEGSKA (reference sequence). Trimming stripped 6 bases from V and 7 bases from J, with 19 bases between. In nucleotides, the CDR3 is TGCAGTGCCCCGTTTCCCGGGGTTAGGGAGCAGTACTTC. Translating it yields CSAPFPGVREQYF.

The rearrangement uses TRBV6-6 and TRBJ2-1; 9 bases line up with TRBD2. The germline CDR1 and CDR2 sequences are MNHNY and SVGAGI (reference sequence). The CDR3 consists of 16 residues. Unmatched junction bases numbered 6, after V lost 4 bases and J lost 2 bases. The CDR3 nucleotides are TGTGCCAGCAGTTTAGAGGCGGGGGGGGCCTACAATGAGCAGTTCTTC. It specifies CASSLEAGGAYNEQFF.